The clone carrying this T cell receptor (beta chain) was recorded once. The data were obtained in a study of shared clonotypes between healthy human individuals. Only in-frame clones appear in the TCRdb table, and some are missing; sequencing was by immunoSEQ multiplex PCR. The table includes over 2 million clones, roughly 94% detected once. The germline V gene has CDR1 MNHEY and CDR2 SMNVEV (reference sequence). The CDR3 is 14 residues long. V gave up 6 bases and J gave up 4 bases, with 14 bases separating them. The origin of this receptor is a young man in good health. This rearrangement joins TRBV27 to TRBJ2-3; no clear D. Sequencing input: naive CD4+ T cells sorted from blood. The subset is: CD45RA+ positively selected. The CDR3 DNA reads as TGTGCCAGCAGCTTCTACTCCATCGCAGATACGCAGTATTTT. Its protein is CASSFYSIADTQYF.